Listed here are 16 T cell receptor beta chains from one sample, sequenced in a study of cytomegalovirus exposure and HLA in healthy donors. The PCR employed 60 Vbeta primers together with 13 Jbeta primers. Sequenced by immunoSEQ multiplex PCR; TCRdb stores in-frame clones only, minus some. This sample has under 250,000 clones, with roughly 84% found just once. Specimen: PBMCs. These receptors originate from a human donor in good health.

As DNA, the CDR3 is TGTGCCAGCAGTGATTCTCCGGGACAGGGGGCCAATGAGCAGTTCTTC. Amino acid sequence: CASSDSPGQGANEQFF. The V and J genes are TRBV6-4 and TRBJ2-1; 12 bases map to TRBD1. The CDR3 totals 16 residues. The junction had 6 bases not matched to a gene; V was cut back by 3 bases and J by 6 bases. The germline V gene has CDR1 MRHNA and CDR2 SNTAGT.

Written as DNA, the CDR3 is TGTGCCAGCAGCGTGGGGGGGGGCGGGAGCAATGAGCAGTTCTTC. It translates to CASSVGGGGSNEQFF. V gene TRBV5-6 combines with J gene TRBJ2-1; TRBD2 might be the D (7 bases). Germline V CDR1 and CDR2: SGHDT, YYEEEE. The CDR3 sequence is 15 residues long. V lost 4 bases, J lost 6 bases, and 17 bases lay in between.

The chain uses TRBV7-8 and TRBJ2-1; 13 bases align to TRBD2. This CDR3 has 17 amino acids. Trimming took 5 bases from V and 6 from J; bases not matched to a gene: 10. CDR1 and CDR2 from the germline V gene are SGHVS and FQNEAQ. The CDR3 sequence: CASSPVGGTSGTNEQFF. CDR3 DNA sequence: TGTGCCAGCAGCCCCGTTGGAGGGACTAGCGGGACCAATGAGCAGTTCTTC.

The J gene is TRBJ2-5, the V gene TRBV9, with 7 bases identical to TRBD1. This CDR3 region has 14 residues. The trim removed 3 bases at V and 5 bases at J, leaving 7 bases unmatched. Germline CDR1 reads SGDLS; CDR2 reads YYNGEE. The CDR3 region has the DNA TGTGCCAGCAGCGCTACAGGGGTCGGGGAGACCCAGTACTTC. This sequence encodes CASSATGVGETQYF.

The CDR3 sequence: CASKVSSGSADTQYF. CDR3 bases: TGTGCCAGCAAGGTCTCTAGCGGGAGCGCAGATACGCAGTATTTT. This chain joins TRBV11-2 and TRBJ2-3, with 10 nucleotides matching TRBD2. CDR1 and CDR2 from the germline V gene are SGHAT and FQNNGV. After removal of 7 bases from V and 4 bases from J, the junction contained 8 bases not matched to a gene. The CDR3 has 15 amino acids.

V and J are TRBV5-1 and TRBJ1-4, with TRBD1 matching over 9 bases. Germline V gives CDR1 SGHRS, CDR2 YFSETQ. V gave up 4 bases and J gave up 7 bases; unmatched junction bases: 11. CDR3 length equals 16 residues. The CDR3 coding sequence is TGCGCCAGCAGCAGAAACCCGGGACAGGGAGGTGAAAAACTGTTTTTT. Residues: CASSRNPGQGGEKLFF. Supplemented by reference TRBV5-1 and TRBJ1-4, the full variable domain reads KAGVTQTPRYLIKTRGQQVTLSCSPISGHRSVSWYQQTPGQGLQFLFEYFSETQRNKGNFPGRFSGRQFSNSRSEMNVSTLELGDSALYLCASSRNPGQGGEKLFFGSGTQLSVL.

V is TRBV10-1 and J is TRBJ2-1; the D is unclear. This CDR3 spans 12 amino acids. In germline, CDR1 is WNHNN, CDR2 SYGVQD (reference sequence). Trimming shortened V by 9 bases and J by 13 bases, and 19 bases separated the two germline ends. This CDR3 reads CASTHSLNGQFF. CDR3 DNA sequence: TGCGCCAGTACCCATAGCCTTAACGGCCAGTTCTTC.

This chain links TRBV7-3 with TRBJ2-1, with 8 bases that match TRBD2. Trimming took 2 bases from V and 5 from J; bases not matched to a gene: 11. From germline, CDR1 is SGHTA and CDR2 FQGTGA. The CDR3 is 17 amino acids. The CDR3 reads CASSLPGPGTRDNEQFF. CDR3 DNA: TGTGCCAGCAGCTTACCCGGTCCCGGGACTAGGGACAATGAGCAGTTCTTC.

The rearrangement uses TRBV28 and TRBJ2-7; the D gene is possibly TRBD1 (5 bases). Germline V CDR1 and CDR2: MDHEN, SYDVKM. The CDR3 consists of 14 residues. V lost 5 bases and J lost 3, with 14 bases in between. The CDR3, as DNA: TGTGCCAGCAGTCCCCCCCAGACAGTCTACGAGCAGTACTTC. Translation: CASSPPQTVYEQYF. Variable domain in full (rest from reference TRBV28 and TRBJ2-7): DVKVTQSSRYLVKRTGEKVFLECVQDMDHENMFWYRQDPGLGLRLIYFSYDVKMKEKGDIPEGYSVSREKKERFSLILESASTNQTSMYLCASSPPQTVYEQYFGPGTRLTVT.

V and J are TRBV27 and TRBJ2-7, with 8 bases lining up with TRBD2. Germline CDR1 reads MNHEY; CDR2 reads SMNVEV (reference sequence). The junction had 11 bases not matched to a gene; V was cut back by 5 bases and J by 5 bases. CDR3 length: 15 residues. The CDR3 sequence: CASSPYSGKEDEQYF. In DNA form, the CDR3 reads TGTGCCAGCAGTCCGTATAGCGGGAAGGAGGACGAGCAGTACTTC.

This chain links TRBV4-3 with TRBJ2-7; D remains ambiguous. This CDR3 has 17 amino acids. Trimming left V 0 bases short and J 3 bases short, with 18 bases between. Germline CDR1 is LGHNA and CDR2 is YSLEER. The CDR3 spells CASSQEVSTYLFYEQYF. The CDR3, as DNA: TGCGCCAGCAGCCAAGAAGTCTCCACCTACCTTTTCTACGAGCAGTACTTC.

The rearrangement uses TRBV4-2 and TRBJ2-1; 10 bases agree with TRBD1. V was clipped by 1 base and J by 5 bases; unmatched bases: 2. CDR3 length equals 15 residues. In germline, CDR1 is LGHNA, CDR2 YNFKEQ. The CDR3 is CASSQGTGGHNEQFF. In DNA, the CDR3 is TGTGCCAGCAGCCAAGGGACAGGGGGTCACAATGAGCAGTTCTTC.

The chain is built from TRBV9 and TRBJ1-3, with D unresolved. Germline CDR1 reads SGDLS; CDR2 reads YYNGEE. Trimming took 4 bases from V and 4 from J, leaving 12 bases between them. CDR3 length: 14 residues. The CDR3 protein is CASSRDYLGNTIYF. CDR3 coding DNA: TGTGCCAGCAGCCGAGACTATCTGGGAAACACCATATATTTT.

CDR3: CASSLSGDRGPEQFF. In DNA, the CDR3 is TGTGCCAGCAGTTTATCGGGGGACAGGGGGCCTGAGCAGTTCTTC. The chain is built from TRBV27 and TRBJ2-1; 12 nucleotides match TRBD1. With 0 bases clipped from V and 9 bases from J, the junction kept 3 bases outside the gene matches. Germline V gives CDR1 MNHEY, CDR2 SMNVEV (reference sequence). The CDR3 has 15 residues.

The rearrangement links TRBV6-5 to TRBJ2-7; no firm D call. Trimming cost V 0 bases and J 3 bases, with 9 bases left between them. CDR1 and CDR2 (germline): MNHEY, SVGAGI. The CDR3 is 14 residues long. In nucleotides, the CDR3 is TGTGCCAGCAGTTACTCTCAGGCCAACTACGAGCAGTACTTC. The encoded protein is CASSYSQANYEQYF.

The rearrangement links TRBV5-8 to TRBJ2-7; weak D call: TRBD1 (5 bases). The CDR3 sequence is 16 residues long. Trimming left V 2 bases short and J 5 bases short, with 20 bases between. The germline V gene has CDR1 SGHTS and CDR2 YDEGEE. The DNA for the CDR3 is TGTGCCAGCAGCTTACTGACAACAGGACCCAGCCACGAGCAGTACTTC. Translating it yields CASSLLTTGPSHEQYF.